This T cell receptor beta chain was profiled in a study of blood T cell repertoires in COVID-19. Study-level background: Material from acute and convalescent COVID-19 was sourced from the United States, Italy and Spain. Nucleic acid was either cDNA or gDNA, and it came from T cells, B-cell-depleted T cells, or PBMCs.

The CDR3 loop spans 14 amino acids. CDR1 is SGHDT and CDR2 is YYEEEE in the germline V gene. V shed 0 bases and J shed 7 bases, with 10 bases lying between them. As originally analysed: Amplification with reference gene primers provided the estimates of nucleated cell counts. The protocol was immunoSEQ multiplex PCR, while the TCRdb copy is restricted to in-frame clones and leaves out a portion. For V, J and clone size, that table is used; D and trimming come from the DNA. The data contain fewer than 120,000 clones, less than 75% of them singletons. This clonotype was sampled from a woman in her fifties or sixties with acute or convalescent COVID-19. Material: peripheral blood. The chain joins TRBV5-6 to TRBJ1-4, with D possibly being TRBD1 (6 bases). CDR3 DNA sequence: TGTGCCAGCAGCTTGGAAGGGGGACCTGAAAAACTGTTTTTT. It codes for CASSLEGGPEKLFF.